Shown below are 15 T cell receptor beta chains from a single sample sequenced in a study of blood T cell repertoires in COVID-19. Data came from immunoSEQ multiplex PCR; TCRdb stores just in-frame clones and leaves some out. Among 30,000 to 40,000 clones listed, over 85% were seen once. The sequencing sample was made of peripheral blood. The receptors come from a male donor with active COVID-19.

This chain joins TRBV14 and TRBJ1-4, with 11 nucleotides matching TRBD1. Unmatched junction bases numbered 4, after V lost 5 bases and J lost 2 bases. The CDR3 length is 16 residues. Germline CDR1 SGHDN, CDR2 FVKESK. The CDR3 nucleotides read TGTGCCAGCAGCGAGGACAGGGGGCGGACTAATGAAAAACTGTTTTTT. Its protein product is CASSEDRGRTNEKLFF. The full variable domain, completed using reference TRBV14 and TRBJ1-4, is EAGVTQFPSHSVIEKGQTVTLRCDPISGHDNLYWYRRVMGKEIKFLLHFVKESKQDESGMPNNRFLAERTGGTYSTLKVQPAELEDSGVYFCASSEDRGRTNEKLFFGSGTQLSVL.

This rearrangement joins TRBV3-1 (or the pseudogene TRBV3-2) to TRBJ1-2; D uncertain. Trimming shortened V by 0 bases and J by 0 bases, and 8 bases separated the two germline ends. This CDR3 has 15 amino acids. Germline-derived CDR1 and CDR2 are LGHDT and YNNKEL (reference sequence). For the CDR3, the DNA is TGTGCCAGCAGCCAAGACCCTTTCTCTAACTATGGCTACACCTTC. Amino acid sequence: CASSQDPFSNYGYTF.

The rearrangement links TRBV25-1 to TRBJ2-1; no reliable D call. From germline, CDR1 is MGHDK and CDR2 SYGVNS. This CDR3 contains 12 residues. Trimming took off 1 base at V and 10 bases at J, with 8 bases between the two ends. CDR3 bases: TGTGCCAGCAGTGAATGGAGCCCCGAGCAGTTCTTC. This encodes CASSEWSPEQFF. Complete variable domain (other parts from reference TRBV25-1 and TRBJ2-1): EADIYQTPRYLVIGTGKKITLECSQTMGHDKMYWYQQDPGMELHLIHYSYGVNSTEKGDLSSESTVSRIRTEHFPLTLESARPSHTSQYLCASSEWSPEQFFGPGTRLTVL.

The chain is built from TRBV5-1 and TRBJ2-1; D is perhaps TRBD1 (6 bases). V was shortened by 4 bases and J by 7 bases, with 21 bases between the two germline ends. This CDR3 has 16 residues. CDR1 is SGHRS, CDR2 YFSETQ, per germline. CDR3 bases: TGCGCCAGCAGCCGACCACAGGGACCGAAGTCGAATGAGCAGTTCTTC. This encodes CASSRPQGPKSNEQFF.

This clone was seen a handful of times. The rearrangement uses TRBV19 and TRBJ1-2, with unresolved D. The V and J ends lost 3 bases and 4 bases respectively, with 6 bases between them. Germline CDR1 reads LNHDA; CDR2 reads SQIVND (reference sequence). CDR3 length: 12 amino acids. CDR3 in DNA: TGTGCCAGTAGTATCTACAGCTATGGCTACACCTTC. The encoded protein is CASSIYSYGYTF. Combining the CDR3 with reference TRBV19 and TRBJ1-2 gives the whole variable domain DGGITQSPKYLFRKEGQNVTLSCEQNLNHDAMYWYRQDPGQGLRLIYYSQIVNDFQKGDIAEGYSVSREKKESFPLTVTSAQKNPTAFYLCASSIYSYGYTFGSGTRLTVV.

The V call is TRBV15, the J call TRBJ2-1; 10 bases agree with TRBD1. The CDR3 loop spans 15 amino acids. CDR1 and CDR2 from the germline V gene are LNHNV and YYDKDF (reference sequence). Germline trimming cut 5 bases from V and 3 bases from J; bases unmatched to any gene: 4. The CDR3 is CATSWDRGLYNEQFF. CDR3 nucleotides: TGTGCCACCAGCTGGGACAGGGGACTCTACAATGAGCAGTTCTTC.

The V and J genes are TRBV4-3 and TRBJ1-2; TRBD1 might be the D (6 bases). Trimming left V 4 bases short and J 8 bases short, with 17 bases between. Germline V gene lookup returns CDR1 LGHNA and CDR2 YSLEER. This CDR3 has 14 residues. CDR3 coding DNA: TGCGCCAGCAGCCCGTTAGCCCCCGGACAGGGCTACACCTTC. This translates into CASSPLAPGQGYTF.

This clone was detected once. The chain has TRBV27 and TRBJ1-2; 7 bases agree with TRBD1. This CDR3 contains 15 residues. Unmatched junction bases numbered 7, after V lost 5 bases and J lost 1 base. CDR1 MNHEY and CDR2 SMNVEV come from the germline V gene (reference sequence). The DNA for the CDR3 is TGTGCCAGCAGTCCGTCCGGGACAGTTAACTATGGCTACACCTTC. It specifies CASSPSGTVNYGYTF.

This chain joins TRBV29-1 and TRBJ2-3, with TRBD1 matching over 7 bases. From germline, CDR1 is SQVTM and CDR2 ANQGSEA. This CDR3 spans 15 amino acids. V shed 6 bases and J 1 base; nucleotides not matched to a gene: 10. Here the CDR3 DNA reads TGCAGCGTGTCTATTGGACAGGCCCGCACAGATACGCAGTATTTT. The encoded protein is CSVSIGQARTDTQYF.

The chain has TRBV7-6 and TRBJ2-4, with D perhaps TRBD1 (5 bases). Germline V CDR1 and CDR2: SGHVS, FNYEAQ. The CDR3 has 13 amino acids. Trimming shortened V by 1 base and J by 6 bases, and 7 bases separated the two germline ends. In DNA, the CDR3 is TGTGCCAGCAGCTTAGGCCAGGGAAACATTCAGTACTTC. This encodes CASSLGQGNIQYF.

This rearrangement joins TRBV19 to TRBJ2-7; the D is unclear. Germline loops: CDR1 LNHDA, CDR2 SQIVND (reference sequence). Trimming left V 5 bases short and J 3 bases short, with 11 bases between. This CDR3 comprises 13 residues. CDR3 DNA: TGTGCCAGTAGTCCCCCCCCCTTCTACGAGCAGTACTTC. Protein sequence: CASSPPPFYEQYF.

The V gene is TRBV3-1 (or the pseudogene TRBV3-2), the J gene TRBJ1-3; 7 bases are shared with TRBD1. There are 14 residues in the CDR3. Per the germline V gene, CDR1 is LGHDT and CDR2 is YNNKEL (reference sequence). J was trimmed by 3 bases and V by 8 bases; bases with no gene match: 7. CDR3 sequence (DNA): TGTGCCAGCTGCGACAGGGACAGTGGAAACACCATATATTTT. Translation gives CASCDRDSGNTIYF.

CDR3 sequence: CATGKQGDNGYTF. CDR3 DNA sequence: TGTGCCACCGGCAAGCAGGGTGATAATGGCTACACCTTC. The rearrangement links TRBV7-9 to TRBJ1-2; possibly TRBD1 for D (5 bases). The V end lost 10 bases, the J end lost 6 bases, and 18 bases lay between the germline ends. Per the germline V gene, CDR1 is SEHNR and CDR2 is FQNEAQ (reference sequence). CDR3 length: 13 amino acids.

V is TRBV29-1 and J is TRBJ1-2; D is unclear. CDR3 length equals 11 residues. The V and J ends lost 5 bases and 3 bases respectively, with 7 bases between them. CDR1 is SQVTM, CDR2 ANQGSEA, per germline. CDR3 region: CSVNEYYGYTF. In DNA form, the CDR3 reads TGCAGCGTTAACGAGTACTATGGCTACACCTTC.

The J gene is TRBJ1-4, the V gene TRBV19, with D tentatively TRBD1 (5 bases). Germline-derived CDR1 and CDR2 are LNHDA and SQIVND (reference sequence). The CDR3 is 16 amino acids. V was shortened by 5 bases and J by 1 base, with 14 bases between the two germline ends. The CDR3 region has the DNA TGTGCCAGTAGTTCCGTGAAAAGGGGAACTAATGAAAAACTGTTTTTT. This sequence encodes CASSSVKRGTNEKLFF.